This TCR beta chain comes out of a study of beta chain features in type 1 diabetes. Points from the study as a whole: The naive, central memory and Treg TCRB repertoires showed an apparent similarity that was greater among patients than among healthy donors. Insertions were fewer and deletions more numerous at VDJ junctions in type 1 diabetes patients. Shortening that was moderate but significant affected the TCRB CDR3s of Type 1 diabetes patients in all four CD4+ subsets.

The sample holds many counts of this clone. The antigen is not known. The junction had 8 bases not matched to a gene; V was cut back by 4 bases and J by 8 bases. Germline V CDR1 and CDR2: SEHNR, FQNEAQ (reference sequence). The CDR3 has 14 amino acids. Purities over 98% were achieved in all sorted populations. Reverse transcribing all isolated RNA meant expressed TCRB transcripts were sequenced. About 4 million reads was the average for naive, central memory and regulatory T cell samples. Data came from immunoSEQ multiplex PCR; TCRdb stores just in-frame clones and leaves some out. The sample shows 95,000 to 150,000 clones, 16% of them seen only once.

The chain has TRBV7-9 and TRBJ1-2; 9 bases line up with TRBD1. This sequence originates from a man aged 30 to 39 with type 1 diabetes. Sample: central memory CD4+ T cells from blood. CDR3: CASSSQGAHGGYTF. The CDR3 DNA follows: TGTGCCAGCAGCTCACAGGGGGCTCATGGAGGCTACACCTTC.